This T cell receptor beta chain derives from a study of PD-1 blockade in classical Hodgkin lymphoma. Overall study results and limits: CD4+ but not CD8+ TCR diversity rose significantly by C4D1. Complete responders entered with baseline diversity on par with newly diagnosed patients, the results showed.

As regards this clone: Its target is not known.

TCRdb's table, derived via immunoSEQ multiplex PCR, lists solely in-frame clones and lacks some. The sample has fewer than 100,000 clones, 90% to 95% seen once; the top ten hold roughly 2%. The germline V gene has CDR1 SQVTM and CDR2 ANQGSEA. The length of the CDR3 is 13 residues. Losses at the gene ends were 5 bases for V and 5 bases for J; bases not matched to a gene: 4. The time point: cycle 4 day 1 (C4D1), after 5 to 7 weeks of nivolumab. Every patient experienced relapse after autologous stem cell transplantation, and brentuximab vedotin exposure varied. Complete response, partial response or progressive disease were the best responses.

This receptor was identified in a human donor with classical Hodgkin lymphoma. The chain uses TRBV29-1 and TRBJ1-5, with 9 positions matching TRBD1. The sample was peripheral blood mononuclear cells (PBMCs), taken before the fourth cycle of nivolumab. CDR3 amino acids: CSVRTGEDQPQHF. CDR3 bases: TGCAGCGTTAGGACAGGGGAAGATCAGCCCCAGCATTTT.